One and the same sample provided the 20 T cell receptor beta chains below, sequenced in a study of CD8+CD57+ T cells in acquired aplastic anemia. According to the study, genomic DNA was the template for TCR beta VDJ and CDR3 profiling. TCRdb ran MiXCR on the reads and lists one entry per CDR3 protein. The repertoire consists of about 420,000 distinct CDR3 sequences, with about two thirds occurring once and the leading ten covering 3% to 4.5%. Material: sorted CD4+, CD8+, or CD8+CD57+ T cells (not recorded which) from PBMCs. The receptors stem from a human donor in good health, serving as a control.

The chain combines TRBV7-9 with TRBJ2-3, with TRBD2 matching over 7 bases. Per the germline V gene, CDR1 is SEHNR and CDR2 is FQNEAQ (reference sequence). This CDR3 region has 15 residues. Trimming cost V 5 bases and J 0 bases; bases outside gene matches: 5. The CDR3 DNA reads TGTGCCAGCAGCCCTGGGGGAGGGAGCACAGATACGCAGTATTTT. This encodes CASSPGGGSTDTQYF.

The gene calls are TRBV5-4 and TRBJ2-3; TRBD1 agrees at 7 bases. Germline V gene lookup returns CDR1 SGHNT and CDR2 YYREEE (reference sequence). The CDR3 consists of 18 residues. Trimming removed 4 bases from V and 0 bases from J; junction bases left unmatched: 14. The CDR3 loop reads CASSAISARGPSTDTQYF. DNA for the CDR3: TGTGCCAGCAGCGCGATCTCGGCGAGGGGGCCCAGCACAGATACGCAGTATTTT.

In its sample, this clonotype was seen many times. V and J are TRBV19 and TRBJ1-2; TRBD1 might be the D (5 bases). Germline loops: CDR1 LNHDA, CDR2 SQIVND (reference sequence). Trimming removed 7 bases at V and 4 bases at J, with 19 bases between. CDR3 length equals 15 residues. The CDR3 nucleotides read TGTGCCAGTAAGTCTTGGACAATTGACTTCTATGGCTACACCTTC. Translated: CASKSWTIDFYGYTF.

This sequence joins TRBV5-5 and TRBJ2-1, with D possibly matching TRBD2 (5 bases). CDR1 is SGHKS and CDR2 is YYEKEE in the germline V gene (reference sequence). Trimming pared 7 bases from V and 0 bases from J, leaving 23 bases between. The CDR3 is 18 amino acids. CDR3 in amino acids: CASVVGRTGSYSYNEQFF. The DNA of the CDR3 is TGTGCCAGCGTCGTAGGCCGGACGGGGAGTTACTCCTACAATGAGCAGTTCTTC. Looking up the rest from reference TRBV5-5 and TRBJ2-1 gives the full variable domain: DAGVTQSPTHLIKTRGQQVTLRCSPISGHKSVSWYQQVLGQGPQFIFQYYEKEERGRGNFPDRFSARQFPNYSSELNVNALLLGDSALYLCASVVGRTGSYSYNEQFFGPGTRLTVL.

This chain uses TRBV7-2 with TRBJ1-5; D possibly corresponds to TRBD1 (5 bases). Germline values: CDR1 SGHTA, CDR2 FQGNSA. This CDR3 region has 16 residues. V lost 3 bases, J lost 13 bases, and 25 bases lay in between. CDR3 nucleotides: TGTGCCAGCAGCTTGGAGGCAGGGTATAGCAATCTGCTTCAGCATTTT. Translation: CASSLEAGYSNLLQHF.

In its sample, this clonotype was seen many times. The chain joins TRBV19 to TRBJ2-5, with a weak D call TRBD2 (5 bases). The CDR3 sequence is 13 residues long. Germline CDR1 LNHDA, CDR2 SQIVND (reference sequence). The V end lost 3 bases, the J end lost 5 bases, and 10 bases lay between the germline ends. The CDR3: CASSMSPGETQYF. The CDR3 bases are TGTGCCAGTAGTATGAGCCCGGGGGAGACCCAGTACTTC.

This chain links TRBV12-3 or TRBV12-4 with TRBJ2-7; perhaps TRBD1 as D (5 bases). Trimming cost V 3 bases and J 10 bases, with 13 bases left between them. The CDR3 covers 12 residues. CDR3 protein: CASSLNRQQQYF. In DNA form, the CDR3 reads TGTGCCAGCAGTTTGAACAGGCAGCAACAGTACTTC.

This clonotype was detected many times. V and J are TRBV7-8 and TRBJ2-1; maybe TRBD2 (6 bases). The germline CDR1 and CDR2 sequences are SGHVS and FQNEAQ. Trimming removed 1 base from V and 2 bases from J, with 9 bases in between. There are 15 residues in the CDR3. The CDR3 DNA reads TGTGCCAGCAGCTTAGATCCGGGGGCCTACAATGAGCAGTTCTTC. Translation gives CASSLDPGAYNEQFF. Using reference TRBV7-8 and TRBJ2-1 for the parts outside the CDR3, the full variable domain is GAGVSQSPRYKVAKRGQDVALRCDPISGHVSLFWYQQALGQGPEFLTYFQNEAQLDKSGLPSDRFFAERPEGSVSTLKIQRTQQEDSAVYLCASSLDPGAYNEQFFGPGTRLTVL.

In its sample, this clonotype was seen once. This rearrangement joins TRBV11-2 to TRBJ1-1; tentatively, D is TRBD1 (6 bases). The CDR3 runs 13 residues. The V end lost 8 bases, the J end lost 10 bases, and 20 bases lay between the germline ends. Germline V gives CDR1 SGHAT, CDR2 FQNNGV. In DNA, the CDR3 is TGTGCCAGCTCCCTGGTCGGGGGGCGTAGAGCTTTCTTT. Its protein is CASSLVGGRRAFF.

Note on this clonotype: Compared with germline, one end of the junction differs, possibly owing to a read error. The CDR3 is CASSLAAGAATTSF. CDR3 coding DNA: TGTGCCAGCAGCCTGGCGGCAGGGGCCGCAACTACGAGCTTT. This chain uses TRBV7-2 with TRBJ2-3; maybe TRBD1 (6 bases). The germline V gene has CDR1 SGHTA and CDR2 FQGNSA. The length of the CDR3 is 14 residues.

Here the CDR3 DNA reads TGTGCCAGCAGTGACGGGACCTATGGCTACACCTTC. Amino acids: CASSDGTYGYTF. V usage is TRBV2 and J usage is TRBJ1-2; tentatively, D is TRBD1 (5 bases). The CDR3 extends over 12 amino acids. Germline loops: CDR1 SNHLY, CDR2 FYNNEI. The V gene lost 3 bases and the J gene lost 4 bases, with 6 bases spanning the gap.

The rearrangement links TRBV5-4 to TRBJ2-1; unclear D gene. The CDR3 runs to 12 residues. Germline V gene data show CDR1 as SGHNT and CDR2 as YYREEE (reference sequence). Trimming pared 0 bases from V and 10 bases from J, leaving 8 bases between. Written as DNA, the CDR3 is TGTGCCAGCAGCTTGGGGGTACTAGAGCAGTTCTTC. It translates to CASSLGVLEQFF.

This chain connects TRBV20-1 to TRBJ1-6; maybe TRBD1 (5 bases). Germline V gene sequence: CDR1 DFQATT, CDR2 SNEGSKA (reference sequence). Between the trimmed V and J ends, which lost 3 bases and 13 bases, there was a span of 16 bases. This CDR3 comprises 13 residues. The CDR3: CSASQGLGGPLHF. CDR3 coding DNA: TGCAGTGCTAGTCAGGGCCTGGGGGGGCCCCTCCACTTT.

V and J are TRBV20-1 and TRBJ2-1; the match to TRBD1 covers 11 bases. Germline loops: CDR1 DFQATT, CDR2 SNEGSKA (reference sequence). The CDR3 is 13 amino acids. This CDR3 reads CSVQGQGGGEQFF. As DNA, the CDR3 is TGCAGCGTTCAGGGACAGGGGGGGGGTGAGCAGTTCTTC.

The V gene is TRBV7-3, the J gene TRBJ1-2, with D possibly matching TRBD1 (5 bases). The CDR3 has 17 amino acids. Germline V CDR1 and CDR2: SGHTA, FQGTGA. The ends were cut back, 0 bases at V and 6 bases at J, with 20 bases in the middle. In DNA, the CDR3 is TGTGCCAGCAGCTTAACGGGACGCCTAGTAAGAAACGATGGCTACACCTTC. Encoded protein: CASSLTGRLVRNDGYTF.

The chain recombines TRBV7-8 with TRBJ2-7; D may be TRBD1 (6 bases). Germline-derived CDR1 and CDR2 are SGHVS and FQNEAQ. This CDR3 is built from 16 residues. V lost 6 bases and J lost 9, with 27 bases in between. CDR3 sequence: CASSSGVGARSETQYF. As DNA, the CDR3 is TGTGCCAGCAGTTCAGGGGTGGGGGCGAGATCAGAGACGCAGTACTTC.

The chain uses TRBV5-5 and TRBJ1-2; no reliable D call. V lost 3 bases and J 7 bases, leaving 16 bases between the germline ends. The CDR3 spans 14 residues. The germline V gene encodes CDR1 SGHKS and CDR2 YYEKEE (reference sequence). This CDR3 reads CASSSAATSSGYTF. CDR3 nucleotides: TGTGCCAGCAGCTCCGCGGCTACGAGCAGTGGCTACACCTTC. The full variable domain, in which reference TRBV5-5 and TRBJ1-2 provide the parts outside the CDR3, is DAGVTQSPTHLIKTRGQQVTLRCSPISGHKSVSWYQQVLGQGPQFIFQYYEKEERGRGNFPDRFSARQFPNYSSELNVNALLLGDSALYLCASSSAATSSGYTFGSGTRLTVV.

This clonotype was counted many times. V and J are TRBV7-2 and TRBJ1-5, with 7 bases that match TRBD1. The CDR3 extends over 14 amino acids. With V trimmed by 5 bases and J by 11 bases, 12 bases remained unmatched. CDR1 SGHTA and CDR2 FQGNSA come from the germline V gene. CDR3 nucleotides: TGTGCCAGCAGCATAGGACAGGACGGCCCAGCCCAGCATTTT. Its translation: CASSIGQDGPAQHF.

CDR3 DNA: TGCACTAGCAGTGAGGGGCGCGATGAGCAGTACTTC. It is translated as CTSSEGRDEQYF. This chain joins TRBV10-1 and TRBJ2-7, with D possibly matching TRBD2 (6 bases). Germline V gives CDR1 WNHNN, CDR2 SYGVQD (reference sequence). There are 12 residues in the CDR3.

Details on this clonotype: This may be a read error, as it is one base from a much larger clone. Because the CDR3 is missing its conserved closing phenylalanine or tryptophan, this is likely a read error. In nucleotides, the CDR3 is TGTGCCAGCTCAGCGGTTGTCGATGATGAAGCTTTCCTT. Protein product: CASSAVVDDEAFL. The chain employs TRBV18 and TRBJ1-1; no firm D call. This CDR3 comprises 13 residues. Germline V CDR1 and CDR2: KGHSH, LQKENI. The V end was cut by 5 bases, the J end by 7 bases, with 14 bases between.